This TCR beta chain derives from a study of shared clonotypes between healthy human individuals. Assay: immunoSEQ multiplex PCR; the TCRdb copy retains only in-frame clones and omits some. Here the sample spans about 2 million clones, 95% being singletons. V gave up 9 bases and J gave up 1 base; unmatched junction bases: 2. This CDR3 comprises 14 residues. CDR1 ENHRY and CDR2 SYGVKD come from the germline V gene. This chain joins TRBV10-3 and TRBJ2-2; 10 nucleotides line up with TRBD1. The source is a man between 18 and 35 years old in good health. The specimen sequenced was naive CD4+ T cells sorted from blood. Subset described: CD45RA+ positively selected. In DNA, the CDR3 is TGTGCCATTAGGGACAGGGGGAACACCGGGGAGCTGTTTTTT. Amino acid sequence: CAIRDRGNTGELFF.